This T cell receptor beta chain was recovered during a study of shared clonotypes between healthy human individuals. Study as a whole: In total, the donors were two women and three men aged 18 to 49. Each donor contributed plates that comprised three CD4 naive, three CD4 memory, two CD8 naive and one CD8 memory.

Method: immunoSEQ multiplex PCR; TCRdb's copy keeps in-frame clones and lacks some. The sample yields approximately 2,300,000 clones, approximately 90% seen once. Study outcomes and limitations: Read depth was anticipated to influence clonotype sharing among donors.

Into CD45RA+ naive and CD45RA-negative memory subsets, the CD4+ cells were split. As concerns this clone: Its cognate antigen is unknown.

V was clipped by 6 bases and J by 2 bases; unmatched bases: 7. The CDR3 spans 16 residues. The germline V gene has CDR1 MNHNY and CDR2 SVGAGI (reference sequence). This TCR was sampled from a man younger than 35 in good health. Some clones in this sample may be carry-over from other donors' samples. The sequencing input was naive CD4+ T cells from PBMCs. Regarding subset: CD45RA+ positively selected. V usage is TRBV6-6 and J usage is TRBJ2-5, with 12 bases identical to TRBD1. The CDR3 DNA reads TGTGCCAGCAGCCGAGGGACAGGGGGCGCTCAAGAGACCCAGTACTTC. Its translation: CASSRGTGGAQETQYF.